The 8 T cell receptor beta chains below were found in one sample sequenced in a study of blood T cell repertoires in COVID-19. Data came from immunoSEQ multiplex PCR; TCRdb stores just in-frame clones and leaves some out. Of roughly 360,000 clones in the sample, approximately 87% were seen once. Sequenced: PBMCs or T cells enriched from blood (not recorded which). Receptors were obtained from a woman in her twenties or thirties with acute COVID-19.

J is TRBJ1-5 and V is TRBV24-1; 10 nucleotides align to TRBD1. CDR3 size: 16 residues. The junction had 6 bases not matched to a gene; V was cut back by 4 bases and J by 4 bases. Germline loops: CDR1 KGHDR, CDR2 SFDVKD. The CDR3 sequence is CATSDQDRGWNQPQHF. The DNA of the CDR3 is TGTGCCACCAGTGACCAGGACAGGGGGTGGAATCAGCCCCAGCATTTT.

The chain combines TRBV5-1 with TRBJ1-1; D unresolved. This CDR3 contains 14 residues. V lost 0 bases, J lost 0 bases, and 6 bases lay in between. Germline V lookup: CDR1 SGHRS, CDR2 YFSETQ. This CDR3 is CASSLDNLNTEAFF. The CDR3 nucleotides read TGCGCCAGCAGCTTGGATAACTTGAACACTGAAGCTTTCTTT.

This clone was found once. The gene calls are TRBV19 and TRBJ1-2; 10 bases fit TRBD1. V lost 1 base and J lost 4; bases outside the gene matches: 3. This CDR3 contains 15 residues. CDR1 LNHDA and CDR2 SQIVND come from the germline V gene (reference sequence). CDR3 sequence: CASSIGGQGSYGYTF. The CDR3 coding sequence is TGTGCCAGTAGTATAGGGGGACAGGGGTCCTATGGCTACACCTTC.

This chain connects TRBV7-2 to TRBJ2-3; maybe TRBD1 (5 bases). This CDR3 comprises 14 residues. The V end was cut by 3 bases, the J end by 4 bases, with 11 bases between. CDR1 is SGHTA, CDR2 FQGNSA, per germline. The CDR3 is CASSFPWGADTQYF. The CDR3 DNA reads TGTGCCAGCAGCTTTCCCTGGGGCGCAGATACGCAGTATTTT. The variable domain in full, completed from reference TRBV7-2 and TRBJ2-3, reads GAGVSQSPSNKVTEKGKDVELRCDPISGHTALYWYRQSLGQGLEFLIYFQGNSAPDKSGLPSDRFSAERTGGSVSTLTIQRTQQEDSAVYLCASSFPWGADTQYFGPGTRLTVL.

The chain recombines TRBV14 with TRBJ1-2; D is uncertain. V lost 2 bases to trimming and J lost 2 bases, with 9 bases between them. Germline lookup yields CDR1 SGHDN and CDR2 FVKESK. There are 14 residues in the CDR3. CDR3 protein: CASSQSSVNYGYTF. For the CDR3, the DNA is TGTGCCAGCAGCCAATCGTCGGTCAACTATGGCTACACCTTC.

This sequence joins TRBV27 and TRBJ2-1; TRBD2 agrees at 9 bases. This CDR3 spans 16 amino acids. Germline V gives CDR1 MNHEY, CDR2 SMNVEV (reference sequence). V lost 4 bases, J lost 3 bases, and 7 bases stayed unmatched. CDR3 sequence reads: CASSSTGTSYYNEQFF. CDR3 nucleotide sequence: TGTGCCAGCAGTTCCACCGGGACTAGCTACTACAATGAGCAGTTCTTC.

This clone occurred a few times. This rearrangement joins TRBV2 to TRBJ1-1; TRBD1 aligns across 10 bases. The CDR3 has 15 residues. Germline CDR1 is SNHLY and CDR2 is FYNNEI. The V segment lost 8 bases and the J segment 1 base; nucleotides outside the gene matches: 7. DNA for the CDR3: TGTGCCAGCGGGGGACAGGGGCAACCGAACACTGAAGCTTTCTTT. This translates into CASGGQGQPNTEAFF.

J is TRBJ2-7 and V is TRBV11-2; tentatively, D is TRBD1 (6 bases). CDR1 and CDR2 from the germline V gene are SGHAT and FQNNGV. The CDR3 has 14 amino acids. The V and J ends lost 5 bases and 5 bases respectively, with 16 bases between them. CDR3 DNA sequence: TGTGCCAGCAGCCACAGGGATATCCCTCACGAGCAGTACTTC. It codes for CASSHRDIPHEQYF. Variable domain in full (rest from reference TRBV11-2 and TRBJ2-7): EAGVAQSPRYKIIEKRQSVAFWCNPISGHATLYWYQQILGQGPKLLIQFQNNGVVDDSQLPKDRFSAERLKGVDSTLKIQPAKLEDSAVYLCASSHRDIPHEQYFGPGTRLTVT.